The sample holds a few counts of the clone carrying this T cell receptor beta chain. This sample was included in a study of spatial heterogeneity in lung cancer. Study context: Beta-chain sequences were consistently detected more often than alpha-chain sequences.

Time point in this sample: sample taken at primary tumor resection. Patients with untreated early-stage non-small cell lung cancer, numbering some 68, were the donors. This CDR3 comprises 15 residues. Germline V gives CDR1 LGHNA, CDR2 YSLEER. Trimming pared 1 base from V and 1 base from J, leaving 8 bases between. Each CDR3 protein gets one entry after TCRdb re-called the 5' RACE reads with MiXCR. Of 40,000 or so distinct CDR3 sequences detected, roughly 5.2% appear once; the ten largest clones hold more than 20%. Sample: PBMCs, taken at surgery. The origin of this receptor is a female donor with early-stage non-small cell lung cancer. The chain joins TRBV4-3 to TRBJ2-1; D gene unclear. The CDR3 DNA is TGCGCCAGCAGCCAAGCTCCGGTGTCCTACAATGAGCAGTTCTTC. This sequence encodes CASSQAPVSYNEQFF.